This is a list of T cell receptor beta chains from one sample in a study of blood T cell repertoires in COVID-19. The repertoire was sequenced with immunoSEQ multiplex PCR; TCRdb's copy has only in-frame clones and lacks some. The sample comprises 250,000 to 300,000 clones, roughly 86% of which are singletons, and about 3.5% rests with the top ten. Sequences were obtained from peripheral blood. The receptors derive from a man younger than 35 with active or convalescent COVID-19. The conserved cysteine and the conserved F or W are not part of the CDR3 here. Expanded clones get a size class; other rows say once, few or many, or leave the size out.

V	length	J	size	CDR3
TRBV6-2/TRBV6-3	12	TRBJ1-5	-	ASSYRAGDQPQH
TRBV5-1	13	TRBJ2-1	medium-sized	ASSPGTGRDNEQF
TRBV7-7	15	TRBJ1-1	-	ASTMLQGAGYVTEAF
TRBV12-3/TRBV12-4	11	TRBJ2-7	-	ACGSHGAYEQY
TRBV28	13	TRBJ1-5	-	ASSLGDRGDQPQH
TRBV6-5	12	TRBJ1-3	-	ASSYGTSGNTIY
TRBV5-4	14	TRBJ2-1	once	ASSLPGGLSYNEQF
TRBV9	14	TRBJ2-7	-	ASSVDGSGSHHEQY
TRBV6-5	11	TRBJ2-7	-	ASSASQGYEQY
TRBV25-1	9	TRBJ1-1	few	ASSGRTQAF
TRBV27	12	TRBJ1-1	-	ASTSPTGGTEAF
TRBV6-5	13	TRBJ2-3	-	ASSRTGLATDTQY
TRBV6-5	13	TRBJ2-1	-	ASSLAENSYNEQF
TRBV4-1	12	TRBJ1-2	-	ASSPLPQDYGYT